The clone carrying this TCR beta chain was seen more than once but under ten times. Antigen unknown. The study ran its PCR with 60 Vbeta and 13 Jbeta primers. Assay used: immunoSEQ multiplex PCR; TCRdb lists only in-frame clones, some missing. This table holds 180,000 or so clones, roughly 85% found once. V dropped 4 bases and J dropped 0 bases, with 15 bases sitting between them. The germline V gene encodes CDR1 SGHRS and CDR2 YFSETQ. The CDR3 contains 16 residues. The data originate from a study of cytomegalovirus exposure and HLA in healthy donors. Findings and limits, study-wide: Prior analysis indicated that the majority of TCR beta V segments exhibited productivity approximately 90% or approximately 30% of the time. A later analysis showed that HLA-associated TCR beta chains had undergone more clonal expansion than equally common others. Later analysis suggested most CMV-associated TCR beta chains were HLA-restricted.

The gene calls are TRBV5-1 and TRBJ2-3; perhaps TRBD1 as D (6 bases). The receptor comes from a man aged 50 or older in good health and CMV-seropositive. Sequencing input: PBMCs. CDR3 amino acids: CASSLPGQPSTDTQYF. The CDR3 region has the DNA TGCGCCAGCAGCCTACCCGGACAGCCCAGCACAGATACGCAGTATTTT.